The 18 T cell receptor beta chains reported below all come from one sample, sequenced in a study of shared clonotypes between healthy human individuals. Libraries were prepared by immunoSEQ multiplex PCR; TCRdb keeps only in-frame clonotypes and omits some of them. The sample lists approximately 1.4 million clones; around 98% were seen once. Sequencing input: naive CD4+ T cells sorted from blood. Subset here: CD45RA+ positively selected. These receptors came from a man younger than 45 in good health.

The chain is built from TRBV9 and TRBJ2-3; 15 bases align to TRBD2. Trimming removed 4 bases from V and 1 base from J; junction bases left unmatched: 4. Per germline, CDR1 SGDLS and CDR2 YYNGEE. CDR3 length: 17 residues. The CDR3 here is CASSLGLAGGRTDTQYF. The CDR3 nucleotides are TGTGCCAGCAGCCTGGGACTAGCGGGAGGACGCACAGATACGCAGTATTTT.

The chain links TRBV27 to TRBJ2-1; D might be TRBD2 (10 bases). Germline CDR1 and CDR2: MNHEY and SMNVEV (reference sequence). This CDR3 spans 19 amino acids. V was cut by 7 bases and J by 10 bases, with 35 bases left in between. CDR3 in DNA: TGTGCCAGCACCCTAAGGGGACAGGGCCGACTAGCGGGCCTGTGGGAGCAGTTCTTC. It translates to CASTLRGQGRLAGLWEQFF.

The chain joins TRBV7-6 to TRBJ2-1; tentatively, D is TRBD1 (5 bases). The germline V gene has CDR1 SGHVS and CDR2 FNYEAQ. The CDR3 is 13 amino acids. Trimming removed 4 bases at V and 4 bases at J, with 8 bases between. In DNA form, the CDR3 reads TGTGCCAGCAGCTCGACAGATTACAATGAGCAGTTCTTC. Translating it yields CASSSTDYNEQFF.

The V call is TRBV6-1, the J call TRBJ1-5; D gene ambiguous. Per germline, CDR1 MNHNS and CDR2 SASEGT. The CDR3 sequence is 13 residues long. V was trimmed by 0 bases and J by 4 bases, leaving 4 bases between them. The CDR3 sequence: CASSEANNQPQHF. The CDR3 DNA is TGTGCCAGCAGTGAAGCTAATAATCAGCCCCAGCATTTT.

This clone was seen a few times. This chain joins TRBV7-3 and TRBJ2-3, with TRBD2 as a possible D gene (5 bases). Germline loops: CDR1 SGHTA, CDR2 FQGTGA. The CDR3 extends over 13 amino acids. V gave up 5 bases and J gave up 4 bases, with 10 bases separating them. CDR3 in amino acids: CASSPSGSDTQYF. As DNA, the CDR3 is TGTGCCAGCAGCCCCTCGGGGTCAGATACGCAGTATTTT.

The count of this clone is one. This chain connects TRBV5-1 to TRBJ2-7; 10 bases align to TRBD1. The CDR3 consists of 15 residues. Trimming at V came to 4 bases and at J to 2 bases, leaving 6 bases not matched to a gene. The V gene's germline CDR1 is SGHRS and CDR2 YFSETQ. The chain's CDR3 is CASSQETGGTYEQYF. As DNA, the CDR3 is TGCGCCAGCAGCCAGGAGACAGGGGGCACCTACGAGCAGTACTTC. The variable domain in full, completed from reference TRBV5-1 and TRBJ2-7, reads KAGVTQTPRYLIKTRGQQVTLSCSPISGHRSVSWYQQTPGQGLQFLFEYFSETQRNKGNFPGRFSGRQFSNSRSEMNVSTLELGDSALYLCASSQETGGTYEQYFGPGTRLTVT.

The rearrangement joins TRBV5-4 to TRBJ2-3; D perhaps matches TRBD2 (6 bases). The CDR3 extends over 16 amino acids. Trimming pared 7 bases from V and 5 bases from J, leaving 23 bases between. Per the germline V gene, CDR1 is SGHNT and CDR2 is YYREEE (reference sequence). The chain's CDR3 is CASRGAGTGAKDTQYF. The CDR3, as DNA: TGTGCCAGCCGGGGTGCGGGTACGGGAGCTAAAGATACGCAGTATTTT.

The J gene is TRBJ2-1, the V gene TRBV28; the D gene is possibly TRBD1 (6 bases). Germline-derived CDR1 and CDR2 are MDHEN and SYDVKM. The CDR3 covers 14 residues. Trimming removed 2 bases at V and 7 bases at J, with 12 bases between. The DNA of the CDR3 is TGTGCCAGCAGTTTAGGGGGCGCGGTAAATGAGCAGTTCTTC. As protein: CASSLGGAVNEQFF.

This chain uses TRBV10-3 with TRBJ1-4, with D unresolved. CDR3 length: 18 residues. The V gene's germline CDR1 is ENHRY and CDR2 SYGVKD. V lost 4 bases, J lost 0 bases, and 18 bases lay in between. The CDR3 protein is CAISGGRTKGATNEKLFF. The CDR3 region has the DNA TGTGCCATCAGTGGGGGTAGAACCAAAGGTGCAACTAATGAAAAACTGTTTTTT.

This clone was observed a single time. The J gene is TRBJ2-7, the V gene TRBV19; TRBD1 matches at 7 bases. The CDR3 runs 11 residues. The V gene's germline CDR1 is LNHDA and CDR2 SQIVND (reference sequence). V shed 9 bases, J shed 4 bases, and the junction held 3 bases outside the gene matches. The CDR3 region has the DNA TGTGCCAGCAACAGGGGATACGAGCAGTACTTC. This encodes CASNRGYEQYF. The full variable domain, with the rest looked up from reference TRBV19 and TRBJ2-7, is DGGITQSPKYLFRKEGQNVTLSCEQNLNHDAMYWYRQDPGQGLRLIYYSQIVNDFQKGDIAEGYSVSREKKESFPLTVTSAQKNPTAFYLCASNRGYEQYFGPGTRLTVT.

In regard to this clone: The same CDR3 also results from other DNA sequences found in this sample. This chain connects TRBV5-1 to TRBJ2-7; D is ambiguous. V lost 3 bases and J 2 bases, leaving 6 bases between the germline ends. Germline V gene lookup returns CDR1 SGHRS and CDR2 YFSETQ. The CDR3 covers 12 residues. The CDR3: CASSSPTYEQYF. CDR3 in DNA: TGCGCCAGCAGCTCGCCTACCTACGAGCAGTACTTC.

The chain uses TRBV5-1 and TRBJ1-1; D gene uncertain. Per the germline V gene, CDR1 is SGHRS and CDR2 is YFSETQ. Deletions cut 0 bases from V and 2 bases from J, with 11 bases between. CDR3 length: 15 residues. The CDR3 coding sequence is TGCGCCAGCAGCTTGGAGACGGGTTTTAACACTGAAGCTTTCTTT. Amino acid sequence: CASSLETGFNTEAFF.

The V gene is TRBV6-5, the J gene TRBJ1-4, with D perhaps matching TRBD1 (6 bases). Germline V lookup: CDR1 MNHEY, CDR2 SVGAGI. V was shortened by 6 bases and J by 5 bases, with 13 bases between the two germline ends. The CDR3 is 14 amino acids. CDR3 nucleotides: TGTGCCAGCAGCCTTGCCCAGGGGAATGAAAAACTGTTTTTT. It is translated as CASSLAQGNEKLFF.

The chain couples TRBV10-3 to TRBJ2-1, with a tentative D call TRBD1 (6 bases). The CDR3 extends over 14 amino acids. Germline values: CDR1 ENHRY, CDR2 SYGVKD. Trimming left V 8 bases short and J 8 bases short, with 19 bases between. Written as DNA, the CDR3 is TGTGCCATCGGGTTGGCGGAGGACAGCGATGAGCAGTTCTTC. Its protein product is CAIGLAEDSDEQFF.

The CDR3 loop is CATRGSSFSNQPQHF. CDR3 in DNA: TGTGCCACCAGGGGAAGTTCTTTTAGCAATCAGCCCCAGCATTTT. J is TRBJ1-5 and V is TRBV10-3; perhaps TRBD1 as D (6 bases). With 10 bases removed from V and 0 bases from J, the gap between germline ends came to 16 bases. The CDR3 spans 15 residues. Germline V lookup: CDR1 ENHRY, CDR2 SYGVKD.

The V call is TRBV7-6, the J call TRBJ1-3, with TRBD1 identical over 8 bases. The CDR3 totals 17 residues. V trimming: 5 bases; J trimming: 3 bases; junction bases outside the gene matches: 12. Per the germline V gene, CDR1 is SGHVS and CDR2 is FNYEAQ. The CDR3 loop reads CASSVIGDRSFGNTIYF. The CDR3 DNA follows: TGTGCCAGCAGCGTCATCGGGGACAGGAGCTTTGGAAACACCATATATTTT.

This clone showed up just once. At one boundary the junction diverges from the germline segment, which might be a read error. CDR3 sequence reads: CASWLTGERADF. The DNA of the CDR3 is TGTGCCAGCTGGCTTACGGGCGAACGGGCAGATTTT. The chain carries TRBV2 and TRBJ1-3; D not resolved. CDR3 length: 12 amino acids. Germline loops: CDR1 SNHLY, CDR2 FYNNEI. The full variable domain, rest sourced from reference TRBV2 and TRBJ1-3, is EPEVTQTPSHQVTQMGQEVILRCVPISNHLYFYWYRQILGQKVEFLVSFYNNEISEKSEIFDDQFSVERPDGSNFTLKIRSTKLEDSAMYFCASWLTGERADFGEGSWLTVV.

This chain joins TRBV27 and TRBJ2-1; no reliable D call. The V gene's germline CDR1 is MNHEY and CDR2 SMNVEV (reference sequence). This CDR3 has 13 residues. Trimming took 6 bases from V and 5 from J, leaving 11 bases between them. The CDR3 reads CASRGTVNNEQFF. The CDR3 nucleotides read TGTGCCAGCAGGGGTACAGTAAACAATGAGCAGTTCTTC.